These 26 T cell receptor beta chains came from one sample sequenced in a study of blood T cells in healthy people across ages. A second PCR, run for about 7 to 11 cycles, used a sample-barcoded 5' primer plus a J-beta primer mix. TCRdb re-derived calls from the 5' RACE reads in MiXCR, one entry per CDR3 protein. In the table there are about 1 million distinct CDR3 sequences, 40% to 50% of which are singletons. The sequenced sample was blood. These receptors were collected from a woman aged 55-70 years in good health.

The chain links TRBV27 to TRBJ2-3, with 9 bases identical to TRBD2. Germline loops: CDR1 MNHEY, CDR2 SMNVEV (reference sequence). This CDR3 has 15 residues. V was pared by 5 bases and J by 1 base, with 4 bases of the junction left unmatched. The chain's CDR3 is CASSRIAGGTDTQYF. DNA of the CDR3: TGTGCCAGCAGTCGTATAGCGGGAGGCACAGATACGCAGTATTTT.

The chain employs TRBV7-2 and TRBJ2-3, with D perhaps TRBD2 (6 bases). Germline V CDR1 and CDR2: SGHTA, FQGNSA. The CDR3 extends over 15 amino acids. Trimming cost V 1 base and J 4 bases, with 12 bases left between them. The CDR3 here is CASSLVHTSSDTQYF. The CDR3 DNA sequence: TGTGCCAGCAGCTTAGTTCATACTAGCTCAGATACGCAGTATTTT.

This clonotype was seen more than once but under ten times. The chain uses TRBV3-1 and TRBJ1-2; 8 positions match TRBD1. This CDR3 is 14 amino acids long. V shed 6 bases, J shed 6 bases, and the junction held 9 bases outside the gene matches. Germline-derived CDR1 and CDR2 are LGHDT and YNNKEL (reference sequence). DNA for the CDR3: TGTGCCAGCAGGCAGCAGGGGGCGGTCGATGGCTACACCTTC. This sequence encodes CASRQQGAVDGYTF.

This clonotype was seen many times. In DNA form, the CDR3 reads TGTGCCAGCAGCCCAGACTTAACCTACGAGCAGTACTTC. Amino acid sequence: CASSPDLTYEQYF. The chain couples TRBV9 to TRBJ2-7; D gene ambiguous. Trimming shortened V by 4 bases and J by 2 bases, and 10 bases separated the two germline ends. CDR1 is SGDLS and CDR2 is YYNGEE in the germline V gene. The CDR3 totals 13 residues.

This clonotype has only a few counts. The rearrangement joins TRBV12-3 or TRBV12-4 to TRBJ2-7, with 14 bases matching TRBD2. The V gene end was trimmed by 4 bases and the J gene end by 5 bases; junction bases not matched to a gene: 4. CDR3 size: 15 residues. CDR3 in DNA: TGTGCCAGCAGTTCCTGGACTAGCGGGAGGAACGAGCAGTACTTC. It encodes CASSSWTSGRNEQYF.

The rearrangement links TRBV5-6 to TRBJ2-7; 8 bases fit TRBD2. The J call is doubtful: the DNA matches TRBJ2-5 better. Germline values: CDR1 SGHDT, CDR2 YYEEEE. The CDR3 length is 14 residues. CDR3 nucleotides: TGTGCCAGCGCTAACGGACTAGCTGGAGAGACCCAGTACTTC. Its translation is CASANGLAGETQYF.

This clonotype has a handful of counts. The V and J genes are TRBV5-1 and TRBJ2-2; possible D gene TRBD1, 6 bases. The ends were cut back, 1 base at V and 6 bases at J, with 16 bases in the middle. Germline CDR1 and CDR2: SGHRS and YFSETQ. The CDR3 sequence is 16 residues long. The CDR3 reads CASSLLRQGTSGELFF. The DNA of the CDR3 is TGCGCCAGCAGCTTGCTCCGCCAGGGGACCTCCGGGGAGCTGTTTTTT.

The chain couples TRBV15 to TRBJ2-4; the D gene could be TRBD1 or TRBD2 (5 bases each). V lost 6 bases and J 7 bases, leaving 13 bases between the germline ends. The CDR3 extends over 13 amino acids. The germline CDR1 and CDR2 sequences are LNHNV and YYDKDF (reference sequence). In DNA form, the CDR3 reads TGTGCCACCAGGCAGAGGGGAGACAACATTCAGTACTTC. It specifies CATRQRGDNIQYF.

This clonotype appeared many times. The chain has TRBV29-1 and TRBJ2-1; 7 nucleotides line up with TRBD1. The germline CDR1 and CDR2 sequences are SQVTM and ANQGSEA. V trimming: 8 bases; J trimming: 3 bases; junction bases outside the gene matches: 7. The CDR3 length is 13 residues. CDR3 in amino acids: CSSRDRDYNEQFF. In DNA form, the CDR3 reads TGCAGCAGCCGGGACAGAGACTACAATGAGCAGTTCTTC.

V is TRBV15 and J is TRBJ2-5, with 7 bases that match TRBD2. CDR3 length: 14 residues. CDR1 and CDR2 (germline): LNHNV, YYDKDF (reference sequence). After removal of 3 bases from V and 11 bases from J, the junction contained 12 bases not matched to a gene. The CDR3 DNA reads TGTGCCACCAGCAGGAGGGAGGGCTTGAACGATCAGTACTTC. Translating it yields CATSRREGLNDQYF.

This sequence joins TRBV2 and TRBJ2-5; possibly TRBD1 for D (7 bases). CDR3 size: 17 residues. V was clipped by 0 bases and J by 11 bases, with 25 bases between them. CDR1 is SNHLY and CDR2 is FYNNEI in the germline V gene. The CDR3 is CASSEALLAGQYNEQYF. CDR3 in DNA: TGTGCCAGCAGTGAAGCGCTTCTGGCGGGACAGTACAATGAGCAGTACTTC. Full variable domain (remainder filled in from reference TRBV2 and TRBJ2-5): EPEVTQTPSHQVTQMGQEVILRCVPISNHLYFYWYRQILGQKVEFLVSFYNNEISEKSEIFDDQFSVERPDGSNFTLKIRSTKLEDSAMYFCASSEALLAGQYNEQYFGPGTRLLVL.

This clonotype was seen a handful of times. The chain carries TRBV20-1 and TRBJ2-4, with D tentatively TRBD2 (6 bases). The end of the DNA fits TRBJ2-7 better, so the J call may be wrong. The CDR3 runs 16 residues. The germline gives CDR1 DFQATT, CDR2 SNEGSKA (reference sequence). The CDR3, as DNA: TGCAGTGCCGAACCCACGAGACCGGGACTCCACTACGAGCAGTACTTC. Its translation is CSAEPTRPGLHYEQYF.

V usage is TRBV2 and J usage is TRBJ2-5, with D perhaps being TRBD1 or TRBD2 (5 bases each). TRBJ2-1 explains the end of the DNA better; the J call may be wrong. CDR3 length: 13 amino acids. CDR1 and CDR2 (germline): SNHLY, FYNNEI. CDR3 nucleotide sequence: TGTGCCAGCACGAGGGACCGCGGGCGTGAGCAGTTCTTC. Translated: CASTRDRGREQFF.

The V call is TRBV27, the J call TRBJ2-3, with TRBD1 identical over 7 bases. Germline V gives CDR1 MNHEY, CDR2 SMNVEV (reference sequence). Trimming cost V 7 bases and J 1 base; bases outside gene matches: 5. CDR3 length: 14 residues. The CDR3, as DNA: TGTGCCAGCAAACGAGGGGGCGGCACAGATACGCAGTATTTT. It specifies CASKRGGGTDTQYF.

The J gene is TRBJ2-7, the V gene TRBV5-1; 7 nucleotides match TRBD2. This CDR3 spans 16 amino acids. Germline V CDR1 and CDR2: SGHRS, YFSETQ. V lost 0 bases, J lost 0 bases, and 6 bases stayed unmatched. The CDR3 sequence is CASSLGEGKASYEQYF. The CDR3 DNA sequence: TGCGCCAGCAGCTTGGGGGAGGGGAAGGCCTCCTACGAGCAGTACTTC.

The J gene is TRBJ2-5, the V gene TRBV5-4; no firm D call. Germline assignment: CDR1 SGHNT and CDR2 YYREEE (reference sequence). The CDR3 loop spans 12 amino acids. Trimming pared 6 bases from V and 2 bases from J, leaving 8 bases between. This CDR3 is CASTIGQETQYF. The CDR3 DNA is TGTGCCAGCACCATTGGGCAAGAGACCCAGTACTTC.

The genes are TRBV20-1 and TRBJ1-2; the D is unclear. V lost 3 bases and J 7 bases, leaving 9 bases between the germline ends. The CDR3 runs 11 residues. Germline CDR1 reads DFQATT; CDR2 reads SNEGSKA (reference sequence). The CDR3: CSASSAGGYTF. The DNA of the CDR3 is TGCAGTGCTAGCAGCGCGGGTGGCTACACCTTC.

This clonotype has at least ten counts. The gene calls are TRBV10-3 and TRBJ2-7, with D possibly matching TRBD1 (5 bases). Trimming stripped 7 bases from V and 6 bases from J, with 16 bases between. The germline V gene encodes CDR1 ENHRY and CDR2 SYGVKD. The length of the CDR3 is 13 residues. CDR3 in amino acids: CAINSGRVAEQYF. The CDR3 nucleotides are TGTGCCATCAACTCAGGCAGGGTCGCCGAGCAGTACTTC.

This chain links TRBV9 with TRBJ2-5; weak D call: TRBD1 (6 bases). Trimming left V 0 bases short and J 3 bases short, with 18 bases between. The CDR3 runs 17 residues. Germline CDR1 is SGDLS and CDR2 is YYNGEE. This chain's CDR3 is CASSVADRFGVEETQYF. The CDR3 DNA reads as TGTGCCAGCAGCGTAGCCGACAGGTTCGGTGTTGAAGAGACCCAGTACTTC.

The chain combines TRBV3-1 with TRBJ1-4; 8 bases agree with TRBD1. This CDR3 has 16 amino acids. J lost 5 bases, V lost 1 base, and 6 bases had no gene match. Per germline, CDR1 LGHDT and CDR2 YNNKEL (reference sequence). The CDR3 loop reads CASSQVPTGVNEKLFF. The CDR3 coding sequence is TGTGCCAGCAGCCAAGTTCCGACAGGGGTAAATGAAAAACTGTTTTTT. The complete variable domain, with remaining parts taken from reference TRBV3-1 and TRBJ1-4, reads DTAVSQTPKYLVTQMGNDKSIKCEQNLGHDTMYWYKQDSKKFLKIMFSYNNKELIINETVPNRFSPKSPDKAHLNLHINSLELGDSAVYFCASSQVPTGVNEKLFFGSGTQLSVL.

V gene TRBV6-1 combines with J gene TRBJ1-5; a weak D match, TRBD1 (5 bases). The V end lost 5 bases, the J end lost 1 base, and 12 bases lay between the germline ends. CDR1 and CDR2 from the germline V gene are MNHNS and SASEGT. The CDR3 length is 15 residues. This chain's CDR3 is CASSRRGESNQPQHF. The DNA of the CDR3 is TGTGCCAGCAGTCGCCGGGGGGAGAGCAATCAGCCCCAGCATTTT.

In the case of this clonotype: The junction and the germline gene differ at one end; a read error may be behind it. The chain is built from TRBV27 and TRBJ2-3; D is perhaps TRBD2 (5 bases). CDR3 length: 15 residues. Germline V lookup: CDR1 MNHEY, CDR2 SMNVEV (reference sequence). DNA of the CDR3: TGTGCCAGCAGTCCTTTCCAAGGGAGCACAGATACGCGGTATTTT. The encoded protein is CASSPFQGSTDTRYF.

The rearrangement uses TRBV20-1 and TRBJ2-1, with a possible D match to TRBD1 (7 bases). Germline V gives CDR1 DFQATT, CDR2 SNEGSKA (reference sequence). CDR3 size: 15 residues. Trimming took off 1 base at V and 3 bases at J, with 13 bases between the two ends. The CDR3 sequence is CSARGRGTVYNEQFF. The CDR3 DNA follows: TGCAGTGCTAGAGGGAGGGGGACAGTCTACAATGAGCAGTTCTTC.

This chain links TRBV5-6 with TRBJ2-2; no clear D gene. V was trimmed by 4 bases and J by 7 bases, leaving 14 bases between them. The CDR3 has 14 residues. Germline CDR1 SGHDT, CDR2 YYEEEE. The CDR3 DNA is TGTGCCAGCAGCCTCATCTCTGTTGGCGGGGAGCTGTTTTTT. It is translated as CASSLISVGGELFF. The full variable domain, completed using reference TRBV5-6 and TRBJ2-2, is DAGVTQSPTHLIKTRGQQVTLRCSPKSGHDTVSWYQQALGQGPQFIFQYYEEEERQRGNFPDRFSGHQFPNYSSELNVNALLLGDSALYLCASSLISVGGELFFGEGSRLTVL.

The table lists this clonotype with a count of one. The chain carries TRBV6-6 and TRBJ2-3; unclear D gene. The CDR3 covers 13 residues. Germline CDR1 reads MNHNY; CDR2 reads SVGAGI (reference sequence). V was shortened by 5 bases and J by 3 bases, with 9 bases between the two germline ends. CDR3 sequence: CASSRKQTDTQYF. The CDR3 DNA reads TGTGCCAGCAGTAGGAAGCAAACAGATACGCAGTATTTT.

This clonotype was seen more than once but under ten times. The chain employs TRBV5-1 and TRBJ2-1; 7 bases fit TRBD1. V dropped 4 bases and J dropped 8; count of bases not matched to a gene: 3. Germline CDR1 reads SGHRS; CDR2 reads YFSETQ. The CDR3 extends over 12 amino acids. The CDR3 nucleotides read TGCGCCAGCAGCCTGGGGACAGATGAGCAGTTCTTC. Residues: CASSLGTDEQFF.